This T cell receptor (beta chain) was found in a study of tumor and adjacent non-tumor tissue in lung cancer. The wider study: Histology: under 15 adenocarcinoma, a couple of squamous cell carcinoma, 1 small cell lung cancer. On average, productive TCRbeta reads reached about 4.4 million per sample.

CDR1 is SGHNT and CDR2 is YYREEE in the germline V gene (reference sequence). CDR3 length: 16 amino acids. About this clonotype itself: A junction boundary mismatches the germline segment, possibly from a read error.

The template was RNA from unsorted bulk tissue. TCRbeta libraries were built with three rounds of nested PCR, modified from ARM-PCR. TCRdb reprocessed the multiplex PCR reads via MiXCR and lists one record per CDR3 protein. This sample has approximately 120,000 distinct CDR3 sequences, with approximately 66% found just once. The sequencing input was lung tumor tissue. This receptor was taken from a man aged 25 to 40 with non-small cell lung cancer. The V gene is TRBV5-4, the J gene TRBJ1-6; D is uncertain. This chain's CDR3 is CANSLEARIPNSPLHF. CDR3 nucleotides: TGTGCCAACAGCTTGGAGGCCAGGATCCCTAATTCACCCCTCCACTTT.